This T cell receptor beta chain came from a study of T-cell memory formation after mild COVID-19 (dated by TCRdb to the early 2020s). For context, the study as a whole: TCR sequence clusters from the two donors were largely donor specific. In a couple of donors, T-cell clones that expanded and contracted after mild COVID-19 were tracked by sequencing TCRalpha and TCRbeta repertoires over time. Two young, previously healthy adult volunteers made up the cohort, one male and one female.

For CDR1 and CDR2, the germline V gene lists MNHNS and SASEGT. The V and J ends are trimmed by 6 bases and 4 bases, leaving 12 bases between them. Including the terminal cysteine and phenylalanine, the CDR3 comprises 13 residues. The only DNA kept is the CDR3, 39 bases in frame from the first base. Notes on this clonotype: There is no known antigen for this receptor. No much larger clone is present one base from it, and per-base qualities are unavailable.

Ficoll-Paque density gradient centrifugation was the method used to isolate PBMCs. The listed sequencing device is Illumina NovaSeq 6000. cDNA libraries for TCRalpha and TCRbeta were prepared by 5'RACE using constant-segment primers, with sample barcodes and unique molecular identifiers added. RNA was extracted from every sample with Trizol reagent. Library amplification was performed in two PCR steps, and a second sample barcode and Illumina TruSeq adapters were introduced in the second step. Libraries were sequenced on an Illumina NovaSeq with 2 x 150 bp paired-end reads. In the source study's methods: The reads were demultiplexed and collapsed into UMI-guided consensus sequences using migec v1.2.7. Using mixcr v2.1.11, UMI consensuses were aligned to TRA and TRB V and J templates and then assembled into clonotypes. Expanded or contracted clonotypes were those called significant by both edgeR and NoisET, with noise models trained on biological replicates. For edgeR calls, the thresholds were a false discovery rate-adjusted p below 0.01 and a log2 fold-change of 1. As an exploratory analysis of dynamics, max-normalized trajectories of the 1000 most abundant clonotypes were examined with PCA combined with hierarchical clustering. Separately sequenced CD4+ and CD8+ repertoires were used to assign the CD4 or CD8 phenotype of responding clones. TCRdb's own reprocessing of the public reads used fastp at Q25 and MiXCR and kept productive beta chains. Duplicate CDR3 protein sequences are folded into a single record with the most common DNA and genes. The V and J calls, along with clone size, are taken from TCRdb and not from the paper's own processing. The sample contains 350,000 or so distinct CDR3 sequences, approximately 22% of them found a single time. Of the sample, 20% to 25% falls within the top ten clones.

The paper's findings and limits, for the study overall: Contracting CD4+ clones were found mainly in CM and EM memory subsets, while CD8+ clones were enriched in EMRA. Some responding clones were detected in pre-infection memory, suggesting pre-existing cross-reactive memory T cells joined the SARS-CoV-2 response. The study covered only a couple of mild cases, and larger cohorts including severe cases with pre-infection samples were considered necessary. SARS-CoV-2 specificity of the second-wave clones peaking on day 37 was not confirmed. Balanced CD4/CD8 phenotypes were observed for clones contracting from day 15 to 85, whereas a bias towards CD4+ was observed for a second wave of clones expanding from day 15 to 37.

This receptor was taken from a man aged 18 to 30 who had mild COVID-19 (a few samples of this study predate the infection). The sample titles of this study are shuffled in the database, so cell type and time point are left out; the donor was told from shared clones. The rearrangement combines TRBV6-1 with TRBJ1-2, and perhaps TRBD1 as D gene, on 5 matching bases. Sequenced: PBMCs or a T cell subset sorted from them (not recorded which). The CDR3 sequence is CASSLPGTYGYTF. The bases read TGTGCCAGCAGCTTGCCGGGGACCTATGGCTACACCTTC.